Sequencing of this T cell receptor (beta chain) was carried out in a study of lymphopenia after photon versus proton radiotherapy. The study's findings and limits: Survival link was tested only in deceased patients; proton benefit remains a possibility. Post-nadir TCR diversity decline inversely tracked overall survival among those who died. Proton therapy kept repertoires fairly stable, unlike photons, which gained effector/memory cells.

Comment on this clone: Its antigen is still unknown.

Germline CDR1 is WSHSY and CDR2 is SAAADI. The CDR3 length is 16 residues. V dropped 3 bases and J dropped 0 bases, with 15 bases sitting between them. TCRdb's copy holds only in-frame clones and misses some; the assay was immunoSEQ multiplex PCR. The repertoire holds approximately 30,000 clones, roughly 80% seen once, with approximately 3.7% in the top ten. The input for sequencing was peripheral blood, taken from a patient treated with photon-based radiotherapy. This sequence joins TRBV10-2 and TRBJ2-7; tentatively, D is TRBD2 (5 bases). The sequence was collected from a woman in her forties or fifties with pancreatic cancer. The CDR3 DNA is TGCGCCAGCAGTGAAGGTAGCGAACTATACTCCTACGAGCAGTACTTC. It translates to CASSEGSELYSYEQYF.